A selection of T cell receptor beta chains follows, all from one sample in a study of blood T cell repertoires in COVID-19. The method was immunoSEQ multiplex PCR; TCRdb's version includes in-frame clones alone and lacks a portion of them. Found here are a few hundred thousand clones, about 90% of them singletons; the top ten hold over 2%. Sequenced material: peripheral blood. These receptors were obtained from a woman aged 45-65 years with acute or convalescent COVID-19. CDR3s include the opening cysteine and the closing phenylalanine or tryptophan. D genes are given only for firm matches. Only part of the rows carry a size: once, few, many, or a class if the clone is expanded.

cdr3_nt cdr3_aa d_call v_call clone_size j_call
TGTGCCCGGTACGGACAGGAAGGAGGCTACACCTTC CARYGQEGGYTF TRBD1 TRBV19 NA TRBJ1-2
TGTGCCAGCAGCTTACAAGCGGGGGGCCTAGATACGCAGTATTTT CASSLQAGGLDTQYF TRBD2 TRBV7-7 NA TRBJ2-3
TGTGCCACCAGTGATACGACCGCTAGCGGGGGGTCCGTTGAGCAGTTCTTC CATSDTTASGGSVEQFF TRBD2 TRBV24-1 NA TRBJ2-1
TGCAGCGTTGAAAAGACTAGCGGGGGCTACGAGCAGTACTTC CSVEKTSGGYEQYF TRBD2 TRBV29-1 NA TRBJ2-7
TGTGCCAGCAGTCGAGGACAGATTGAAACAGATACGCAGTATTTT CASSRGQIETDTQYF NA TRBV6-2/TRBV6-3 NA TRBJ2-3
TGTGCCAGCCAACTAGCGGGCTATGGCTACACCTTC CASQLAGYGYTF NA TRBV6-5 NA TRBJ1-2
TGTGCCAGTAGTATGCGGGGACAGGGGAATGAAAAACTGTTTTTT CASSMRGQGNEKLFF TRBD1 TRBV19 NA TRBJ1-4
TGTGCCAGCAGTGAAGCAAGCGGGGGCGGGGGAGAGACCCAGTACTTC CASSEASGGGGETQYF TRBD2 TRBV6-1 once TRBJ2-5
TGTGCCAGCAGTCCCTCCAACTTTGAATCGCATTTT CASSPSNFESHF NA TRBV12-3/TRBV12-4 NA TRBJ1-5
TGTGCCTGGAGTGTACCGGGGGGTAGGGACAGGGGACGGCCCCAGCATTTT CAWSVPGGRDRGRPQHF TRBD1 TRBV30 NA TRBJ1-5
TGCGCCAGCAGCCAGGGGACAAGAGTCTACAATGAGCAGTTCTTC CASSQGTRVYNEQFF NA TRBV4-1 NA TRBJ2-1
TGTGCCTGGAGTGCGGTCGCTAACTATGGCTACACCTTC CAWSAVANYGYTF NA TRBV30 few TRBJ1-2
TGCAGCGTTGAAGATTCCGGCAGGGAGAACACCGGGGAGCTGTTTTTT CSVEDSGRENTGELFF NA TRBV29-1 few TRBJ2-2
TGCGCCAGCAGTGATTCTTTCGACAATGAGCAGTTCTTC CASSDSFDNEQFF NA TRBV10-2 NA TRBJ2-1
TGTGCCAGCAGCTTACTGGGGGGGCTCAGCTCCTACGAGCAGTACTTC CASSLLGGLSSYEQYF NA TRBV7-2 NA TRBJ2-7
TGTGCCAGTAACGTCGACACTTCTAACTATGGCTACACCTTC CASNVDTSNYGYTF NA TRBV19 NA TRBJ1-2
TGCGCCAGCACTTTGCTAGCGGGAGGGCCAGATGAGCAGTTCTTC CASTLLAGGPDEQFF TRBD2 TRBV5-1 few TRBJ2-1
TGTGCCAGCAGTTTAGGTGCGGGACAGACCTACGAGCAGTACTTC CASSLGAGQTYEQYF NA TRBV27 NA TRBJ2-7
TGTGCCAGCAGTTACCGGCCTAGCGGGGACACCGGGGAGCTGTTTTTT CASSYRPSGDTGELFF TRBD2 TRBV6-5 NA TRBJ2-2
TGTGCCAGCAGACAGGGTAATCGAGCTTTCTTT CASRQGNRAFF NA TRBV6-4 NA TRBJ1-1
TGTGCCAGCTCACCACTCCAGGAAGACGAGCAGTTCTTC CASSPLQEDEQFF NA TRBV18 once TRBJ2-1
TGTGCCAGCTGCTTGGGGCCGGGCCGGCCCCCGACGGGTGGCTACACCTTC CASCLGPGRPPTGGYTF NA TRBV7-3 NA TRBJ1-2
TGCGCCAGCAGCTTACAGGGGGCCACGAACAATGAGCAGTTCTTC CASSLQGATNNEQFF TRBD1 TRBV5-1 NA TRBJ2-1
TGTGCCAGCAGCCGACGGGAACAATTCGGCTACACCTTC CASSRREQFGYTF NA TRBV7-2 NA TRBJ1-2
TGTGCCACTACCAGGACAGGAATTTACACCGGGGAGCTGTTTTTT CATTRTGIYTGELFF TRBD1 TRBV15 NA TRBJ2-2
TGCGCCAGCAGACCACGGGACAGCAGCTCCTACGAGCAGTACTTC CASRPRDSSSYEQYF TRBD1 TRBV5-1 once TRBJ2-7
TGCGCCAGCAGTGAGGACGGGGAGACCCAGTACTTC CASSEDGETQYF NA TRBV10-1 NA TRBJ2-5
TGTGCCAGCATCCCCTCGGGACACTACGAGCAGTACTTC CASIPSGHYEQYF NA TRBV7-2 NA TRBJ2-7
TGCGCCAGCAGCCAAGATAGGCTAGCGGGAGTTCCTGGGGAGCTGTTTTTT CASSQDRLAGVPGELFF TRBD2 TRBV4-3 NA TRBJ2-2
TGTGCCAGCAGTTACGGAGGGGTTGGAGAGACCCAGTACTTC CASSYGGVGETQYF NA TRBV6-2/TRBV6-3 NA TRBJ2-5
TGCGCCAGCAGCTTGGAACGTCCGGGTGGAAACACCATATATTTT CASSLERPGGNTIYF NA TRBV5-1 few TRBJ1-3
TGTGCCAGCAGCTTAGGGGGGGCCGTAGATACGCAGTACTTT CASSLGGAVDTQYF NA TRBV7-3 NA TRBJ2-3
TGTGCCAGCAGCTTCTCCGGGACAGCATCCTACGAGCAGTACTTC CASSFSGTASYEQYF TRBD1 TRBV5-8 NA TRBJ2-7
TGTGCCAGCAGCTTGACAGGGGGTTACGAGCAGTACTTC CASSLTGGYEQYF TRBD1 TRBV11-3 once TRBJ2-7
TGTGCCAGCAGCCCCCACCTAGCCACAGATACGCAGTATTTT CASSPHLATDTQYF NA TRBV7-2 NA TRBJ2-3
TGCGCCAGCAGCCAAGATTGGGCGGGGGGAGTGGGATCACCCCTCCACTTT CASSQDWAGGVGSPLHF NA TRBV4-1 NA TRBJ1-6
TGTGCCAGCAGCTTAGGTGGCTTTGGTGGCTACACCTTC CASSLGGFGGYTF NA TRBV11-2 NA TRBJ1-2
TGCAGCGTTGAACCGACGACAGGGCGGGACACTGAAGCTTTCTTT CSVEPTTGRDTEAFF TRBD1 TRBV29-1 NA TRBJ1-1
TGTGCCAGCAGCTTAGGGGCAGCCCAAGCTTTCTTT CASSLGAAQAFF NA TRBV7-2 NA TRBJ1-1
TGTGCCAGCACCTGGGAGGGTGGAGTCTATGAGCAGTTCTTC CASTWEGGVYEQFF TRBD2 TRBV5-4 NA TRBJ2-1
TGTGCCAGCAGCTACCACAGGGGAGGTTATGGCTACACCTTC CASSYHRGGYGYTF TRBD1 TRBV3-1/TRBV3-2 few TRBJ1-2
TGTGCCACCAGTGCAGGGCAGACCTACAATGAGCAGTTCTTC CATSAGQTYNEQFF NA TRBV24-1 NA TRBJ2-1
TGTGCCAGCAGCTTCTCTGGACAGGGCTTACCCTATGGCTACACCTTC CASSFSGQGLPYGYTF TRBD1 TRBV7-2 NA TRBJ1-2
TGTGCCAGCAGCAGACCTCCTAGCGGGGGGCACGATGAGCAGTTCTTC CASSRPPSGGHDEQFF NA TRBV21-1 NA TRBJ2-1